This T cell receptor beta chain came from a study of T cell changes during pregnancy in multiple sclerosis. V was pared by 5 bases and J by 4 bases, with 6 bases of the junction left unmatched. Germline CDR1 reads MNHNS; CDR2 reads SASEGT. This CDR3 contains 15 residues. The table came from immunoSEQ multiplex PCR; TCRdb's copy has only in-frame clones and leaves some out. The top ten clones hold under 2% of a sample with some 60,000 clones, approximately 90% of them seen once. This TCR was recovered from a female donor with multiple sclerosis, enrolled in a pregnancy study. Specimen: peripheral blood, collected after pregnancy. The gene calls are TRBV6-1 and TRBJ1-4; TRBD1 aligns across 8 bases. The CDR3 spells CASSRGQGDNEKLFF. DNA of the CDR3: TGTGCCAGCAGTCGCGGACAGGGCGATAATGAAAAACTGTTTTTT.